This T cell receptor beta chain was captured in a study of shared clonotypes between healthy human individuals. Overall study findings and caveats: Estimated clonotype richness was generally higher in naive than memory subsets. Sequencing depth was expected to affect clonotype sharing among donors.

Germline CDR1 SEHNR, CDR2 FQNEAQ (reference sequence). The V and J ends lost 1 base and 5 bases respectively, with 11 bases between them. The CDR3 contains 14 residues. Caucasian adults living in Nashville, Tennessee, provided all samples. Of note for this clone: Its specificity is not known.

The data were produced by immunoSEQ multiplex PCR, yet TCRdb's version contains in-frame clones alone and is incomplete. In the table there are 2,500,000 or so clones, approximately 90% of which are singletons. This receptor was identified in a man between 18 and 29 years old in good health. Some clones in this sample may be carry-over from other donors' samples. The chain recombines TRBV7-9 with TRBJ2-5; D possibly corresponds to TRBD2 (6 bases). The source material was naive CD4+ T cells from PBMCs. Subset denoted: CD45RA+ positively selected. The CDR3 here is CASSLGISGETQYF. CDR3 DNA sequence: TGTGCCAGCAGCTTAGGAATAAGCGGGGAGACCCAGTACTTC.